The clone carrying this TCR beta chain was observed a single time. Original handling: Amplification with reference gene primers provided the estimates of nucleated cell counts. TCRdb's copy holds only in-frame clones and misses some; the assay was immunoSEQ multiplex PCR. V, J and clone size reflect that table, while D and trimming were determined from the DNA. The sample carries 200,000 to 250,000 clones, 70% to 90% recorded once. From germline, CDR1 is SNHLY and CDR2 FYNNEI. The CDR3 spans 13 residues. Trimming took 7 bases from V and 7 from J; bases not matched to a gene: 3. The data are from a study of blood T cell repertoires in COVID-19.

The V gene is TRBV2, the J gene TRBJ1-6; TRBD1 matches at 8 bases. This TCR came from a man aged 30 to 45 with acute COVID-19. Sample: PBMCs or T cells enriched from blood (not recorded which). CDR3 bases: TGTGCCAGCAAGACAGGGGAAAATTCACCCCTCCACTTT. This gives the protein CASKTGENSPLHF.